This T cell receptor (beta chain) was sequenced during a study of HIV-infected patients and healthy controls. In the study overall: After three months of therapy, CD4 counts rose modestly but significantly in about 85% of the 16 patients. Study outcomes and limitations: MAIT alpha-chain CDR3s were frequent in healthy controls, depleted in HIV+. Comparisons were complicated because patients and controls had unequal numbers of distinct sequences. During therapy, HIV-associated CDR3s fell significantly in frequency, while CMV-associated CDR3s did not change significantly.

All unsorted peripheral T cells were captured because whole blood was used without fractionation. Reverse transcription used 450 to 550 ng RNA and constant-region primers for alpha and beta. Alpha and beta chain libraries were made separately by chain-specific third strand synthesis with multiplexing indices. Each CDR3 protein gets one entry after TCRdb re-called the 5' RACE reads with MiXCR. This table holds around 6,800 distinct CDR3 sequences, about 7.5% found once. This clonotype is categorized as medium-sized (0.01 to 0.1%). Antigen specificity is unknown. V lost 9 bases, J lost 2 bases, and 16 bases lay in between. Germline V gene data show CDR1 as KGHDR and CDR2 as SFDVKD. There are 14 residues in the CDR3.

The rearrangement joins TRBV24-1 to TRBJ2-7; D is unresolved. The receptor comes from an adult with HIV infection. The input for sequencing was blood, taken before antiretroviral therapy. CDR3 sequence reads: CATYPAANTYEQYF. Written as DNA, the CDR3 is TGTGCCACCTACCCGGCAGCCAACACCTACGAGCAGTACTTC.